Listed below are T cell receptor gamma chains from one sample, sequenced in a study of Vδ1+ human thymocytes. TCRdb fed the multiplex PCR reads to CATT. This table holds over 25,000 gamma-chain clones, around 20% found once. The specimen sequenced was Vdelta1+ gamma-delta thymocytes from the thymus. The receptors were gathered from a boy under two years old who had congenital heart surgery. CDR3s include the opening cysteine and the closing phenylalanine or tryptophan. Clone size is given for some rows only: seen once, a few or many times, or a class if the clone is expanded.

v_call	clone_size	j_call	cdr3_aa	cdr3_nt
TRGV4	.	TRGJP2	CATWDGRCSDWIKTF	TGTGCCACCTGGGACGGGCGTTGTAGTGATTGGATCAAGACGTTT
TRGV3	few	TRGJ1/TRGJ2	CATWDRWGYGKKLF	TGTGCCACCTGGGACAGGTGGGGTTATGGGAAGAAACTCTTT
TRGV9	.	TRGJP	CALWEVPELGKKIKVF	TGTGCCTTGTGGGAGGTCCCAGAGTTGGGCAAAAAAATCAAGGTATTT
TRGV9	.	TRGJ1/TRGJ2	CALWANLRGKLF	TGTGCCTTGTGGGCCAATCTTAGGGGGAAACTCTTT
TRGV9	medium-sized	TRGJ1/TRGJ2	CALWEYYKKLF	TGTGCCTTGTGGGAGTATTATAAGAAACTCTTT
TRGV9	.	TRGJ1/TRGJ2	CALWARQKLF	TGTGCCTTGTGGGCCCGCCAGAAACTCTTT
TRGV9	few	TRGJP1	CALWVTGWFKIF	TGTGCCTTGTGGGTCACTGGTTGGTTCAAGATATTT
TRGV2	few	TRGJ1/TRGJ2	CATWDGVEKLF	TGTGCCACCTGGGATGGAGTGGAGAAACTCTTT
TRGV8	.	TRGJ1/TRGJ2	CATWAPPAKKLF	TGTGCCACCTGGGCCCCGCCGGCAAAGAAACTCTTT
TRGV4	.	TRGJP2	CATWDGQSDWIKTF	TGTGCCACCTGGGATGGGCAGAGTGATTGGATCAAGACGTTT
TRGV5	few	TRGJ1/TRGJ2	CATWASTKKLF	TGTGCCACCTGGGCTAGTACTAAGAAACTCTTT
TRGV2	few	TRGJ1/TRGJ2	CATWDETYYKKLF	TGTGCCACCTGGGACGAAACTTATTATAAGAAACTCTTT
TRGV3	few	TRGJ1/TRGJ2	CATWDRNLYYYKKLF	TGTGCCACCTGGGACAGGAATCTTTATTATTATAAGAAACTCTTT
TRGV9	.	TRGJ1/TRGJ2	CALWEGPVACYKKLF	TGTGCCTTGTGGGAGGGGCCGGTTGCGTGTTATAAGAAACTCTTT
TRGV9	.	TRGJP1	CALWEVHGTGWFKIF	TGTGCCTTGTGGGAGGTGCACGGGACTGGTTGGTTCAAGATATTT
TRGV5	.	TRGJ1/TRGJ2	CATWDRPEGKLF	TGTGCCACCTGGGACAGGCCGGAGGGGAAACTCTTT
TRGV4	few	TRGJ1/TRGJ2	CATWDDGGGYKKLF	TGTGCCACCTGGGATGATGGGGGAGGATATAAGAAACTCTTT
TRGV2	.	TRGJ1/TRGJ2	CATWVPIFYKKLF	TGTGCCACCTGGGTCCCGATCTTTTATAAGAAACTCTTT
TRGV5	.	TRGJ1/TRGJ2	CATWDRLFGLDYKKLF	TGTGCCACCTGGGACAGGCTTTTCGGATTAGATTATAAGAAACTCTTT
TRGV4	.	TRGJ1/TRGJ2	CATLGSHKKLF	TGTGCCACCTTAGGGTCCCATAAGAAACTCTTT
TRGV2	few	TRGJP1	CATWDRRPLTGWFKIF	TGTGCCACCTGGGACAGGCGCCCGTTGACTGGTTGGTTCAAGATATTT
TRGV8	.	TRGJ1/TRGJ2	CATWDREEKLF	TGTGCCACCTGGGATAGGGAAGAGAAACTCTTT
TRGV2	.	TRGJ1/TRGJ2	CATWDVWWGRKLF	TGTGCCACCTGGGACGTATGGTGGGGGCGGAAACTCTTT
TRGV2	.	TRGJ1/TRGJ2	CATWDETMRDKKLF	TGTGCCACCTGGGACGAGACAATGCGGGATAAGAAACTCTTT
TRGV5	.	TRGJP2	CATWDRPVGDWIKTF	TGTGCCACCTGGGACAGGCCTGTGGGTGATTGGATCAAGACGTTT
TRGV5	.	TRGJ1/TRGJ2	CATWDRPPRAKKLF	TGTGCCACCTGGGACAGGCCGCCTCGGGCTAAGAAACTCTTT
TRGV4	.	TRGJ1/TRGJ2	CATWGNSNYYKKLF	TGTGCCACCTGGGGTAATTCGAATTATTATAAGAAACTCTTT
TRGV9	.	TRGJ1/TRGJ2	CALWEVYKKLF	TGTGCCTTGTGGGAGGTGTACAAGAAACTCTTT
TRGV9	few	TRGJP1	CALWEVQFPGWFKIF	TGTGCCTTGTGGGAGGTGCAGTTTCCTGGTTGGTTCAAGATATTT
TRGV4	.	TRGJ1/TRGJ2	CATWDGCKKLF	TGTGCCACCTGGGATGGATGTAAGAAACTCTTT
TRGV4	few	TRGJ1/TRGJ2	CATWDGHYYYKKLF	TGTGCCACCTGGGATGGGCATTATTATTATAAGAAACTCTTT
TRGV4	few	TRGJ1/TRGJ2	CATWEKYYKKLF	TGTGCCACCTGGGAAAAGTATTATAAGAAACTCTTT
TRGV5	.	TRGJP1	CATWWAGWFKIF	TGTGCCACCTGGTGGGCTGGTTGGTTCAAGATATTT
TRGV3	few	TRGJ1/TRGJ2	CATWPPYYYKKLF	TGTGCCACCTGGCCACCCTACTATTATAAGAAACTCTTT
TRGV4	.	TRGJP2	CATWDGCRNSSDWIKTF	TGTGCCACCTGGGATGGCTGCCGAAATAGTAGTGATTGGATCAAGACGTTT
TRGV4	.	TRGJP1	CATWVFTGWFKIF	TGTGCCACCTGGGTTTTCACTGGTTGGTTCAAGATATTT
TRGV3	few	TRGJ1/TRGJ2	CATWDMCYKKLF	TGTGCCACCTGGGACATGTGTTATAAGAAACTCTTT
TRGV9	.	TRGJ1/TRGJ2	CALWEVTGKKLF	TGTGCCTTGTGGGAGGTGACGGGGAAGAAACTCTTT
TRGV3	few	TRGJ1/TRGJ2	CATWDSPANYYKKLF	TGTGCCACCTGGGACAGCCCTGCCAATTATTATAAGAAACTCTTT
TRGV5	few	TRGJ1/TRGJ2	CATWDRIRYYYKKLF	TGTGCCACCTGGGACAGGATCCGGTATTATTATAAGAAACTCTTT
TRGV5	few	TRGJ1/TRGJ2	CATWDRKIKLF	TGTGCCACCTGGGACAGGAAGATAAAACTCTTT
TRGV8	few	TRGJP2	CATWDRYSDWIKTF	TGTGCCACCTGGGATAGATATAGTGATTGGATCAAGACGTTT
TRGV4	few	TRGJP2	CATWEGTSDWIKTF	TGTGCCACCTGGGAGGGGACGAGTGATTGGATCAAGACGTTT
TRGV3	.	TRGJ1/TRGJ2	CATWGPNTYYKKLF	TGTGCCACCTGGGGCCCTAACACCTATTATAAGAAACTCTTT
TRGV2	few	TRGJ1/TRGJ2	CATWDGLVRYKKLF	TGTGCCACCTGGGATGGGCTGGTTCGTTATAAGAAACTCTTT
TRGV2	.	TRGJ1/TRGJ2	CATWDGPTGFNKKLF	TGTGCCACCTGGGACGGGCCTACGGGCTTCAATAAGAAACTCTTT
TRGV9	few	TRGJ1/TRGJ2	CALWEVTHYKKLF	TGTGCCTTGTGGGAGGTTACCCATTATAAGAAACTCTTT
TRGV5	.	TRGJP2	CATWDRPWGSDWIKTF	TGTGCCACCTGGGACAGGCCCTGGGGTAGTGATTGGATCAAGACGTTT
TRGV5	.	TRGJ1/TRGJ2	CATWDGLIIGYKKLF	TGTGCCACCTGGGACGGGCTTATTATCGGGTATAAGAAACTCTTT
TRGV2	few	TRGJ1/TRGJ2	CATWDGHRYKKLF	TGTGCCACCTGGGACGGGCACAGGTATAAGAAACTCTTT
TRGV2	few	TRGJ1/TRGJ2	CATWDAKNKKLF	TGTGCCACCTGGGACGCAAAAAATAAGAAACTCTTT
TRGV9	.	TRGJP	CALWEVNNRELGKKIKVF	TGTGCCTTGTGGGAGGTGAATAACAGAGAGTTGGGCAAAAAAATCAAGGTATTT
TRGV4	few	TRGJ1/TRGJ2	CATWDGPHLGKKLF	TGTGCCACCTGGGATGGGCCCCATTTGGGTAAGAAACTCTTT